This TCR beta chain was recovered during a study of human T cells and chemical hapten exposure (dated by TCRdb to about 2021). Study-level background: For sensitization, 2% DPC in acetone was applied to a roughly 2 cm by roughly 2 cm area of upper inner arm skin. The mostly female patient cohort included alopecia areata with under or over 50% scalp involvement, alopecia totalis and alopecia universalis. Patch tests used Finn chambers with 0.01% DPC on the upper back, scored after 6 days by International Contact Dermatitis Research Group standards. Libraries were combined into a pool for sequencing, and differences in TCR yield between samples came mainly from small differences in library volumes within the pool. Approximately 28 alopecia patients gave blood for TCR sequencing at one to four time points (pre-sensitization, 2, 6 and 24 weeks). Peripheral blood TCR repertoire changes were tracked in vivo in alopecia patients during primary and secondary sensitization to the hapten diphenylcyclopropenone (DPC). Throughout the roughly 24-week study period, patients were also given weekly therapeutic DPC doses on the scalp. Blood samples were taken from patients before sensitization (week 0) and then at 2, 6 and about 24 weeks after DPC sensitization. General findings and caveats noted by the study authors: Because every patient had alopecia, a presumed autoimmune disease, the patients' immune response might differ from that of healthy individuals. The number of TCRs above 1 in 1000 frequency did not change with DPC sensitization; there was no evidence of global repertoire structure alterations. Patch test score correlated positively with the number of PT1 expanded TCRs, reaching significance at thresholds 8, 16 and 32 but not at 4. Expanded TCRs formed significantly more large CDR3 similarity clusters than pre-sensitization or healthy control sets, consistent with antigen-driven responses. After repeated subsampling, the strength of the expansion versus patch-test correlation and the threshold at which it became significant changed.

This clonotype was seen ten or more times. Its antigen is not yet known. There are no base qualities to consult, and no much larger clone falls within one base. In the paper's terms, the time point label means: patch test 1, 2 weeks after DPC sensitization. The treatment or condition label, read with the paper, signifies: therapeutic diphenylcyclopropenone sensitization with weekly scalp DPC. At every patch-test visit, the blood draw took place before the patch test was put on. Patients were eligible if aged 18 to 70, diagnosed with alopecia and judged suitable for DPC therapy, and pregnant patients were excluded. Total RNA was isolated from unfractionated whole blood collected in Tempus Blood RNA tubes. Library preparation was by RACE. Sequencing was performed on a NextSeq 500. During library preparation, unique molecular identifiers were attached to individual cDNA molecules so that TCRs could be counted in a quantitative, reproducible way. For every blood RNA sample, sequencing covered both the TCR alpha and TCR beta chains. The source study handled its data this way. The median number of TCRs per sample was roughly 94,000, ranging from roughly 23,224 to 690,600. The Decombinator software suite was used to annotate the V, J and CDR3 of the TCR reads. For PS versus PT1 abundance plots, all samples were subsampled to the same number of TCRs (28,000). Expanded TCRs were defined as absent before sensitization and observed at least eight times at the 2-week time point. Clones were called with MiXCR by TCRdb after fastp trimmed the public reads at Q25, and only in-frame beta chains were retained. A single entry per CDR3 protein holds the most common genes and DNA from its merged rows. For this entry, the V and J calls and clone size follow TCRdb and not the study's own pipeline. The sample table contains 150,000 to 200,000 distinct CDR3 sequences; only one count was recorded for roughly 15% of them. Less than 2% of the sample rests with the top ten.

CDR1 and CDR2 are read off the germline V gene as MDHEN and SYDVKM. V is cut by 1 base and J by 2 bases, and the space between the germline ends is 14 bases. The CDR3 covers 16 residues, taking in both the cysteine and the phenylalanine. Only the CDR3 part of the read is kept: 48 bases, read in frame from the first base. This clonotype was obtained from a woman younger than 45 with alopecia areata. Some clones in this sample may be carry-over from other donors' samples. The sequence links TRBV28 to TRBJ1-1; perhaps TRBD1 is the D gene, with 6 bases matching. Sample: whole blood, taken in connection with sensitization to the hapten diphenylcyclopropenone (DPC). The DNA is TGTGCCAGCAGTTTATCGTGGTTGGGACAAAACACTGAAGCTTTCTTT. Its amino acids are CASSLSWLGQNTEAFF.